This T cell receptor (beta chain) was recorded in a study of technical replicates of blood from a handful of donors (TCRdb year 2017). In this sample, this clone turned up once. Its antigen specificity is not known. No quality values exist for individual bases; no much larger clone is one base distant. Preparation of the library involved the immunoSEQ multiplex PCR assay. This is the immuneACCESS table as TCRdb keeps it, with only in-frame sequences that have V and J called. A part of the clones is gone; compared with another copy, unresolved V genes explain less than half, and the rest is unexplained. Present in this sample are roughly 13,000 clones, over 90% of which were seen just once. Around 7% of the sample goes to the ten largest clones. The CDR3 covers 15 residues, taking in both the cysteine and the phenylalanine. Here the CDR3 DNA is all that survives: 45 bases in frame from base 1. The germline V end is reduced by 2 bases and the J end by 11 bases; junction bases left unmatched: 16. From the germline V gene, CDR1 is SQVTM and CDR2 is ANQGSEA.

The sequenced sample consisted of PBMCs. The chain links TRBV29-1 with TRBJ1-1, with 8 bases aligning to TRBD1. This clonotype was obtained from a human donor in good health. Here is the DNA: TGCAGCGTTGAATTATCGGGCAGGGGGCCCCTCGGGGCTTTCTTT. It codes for CSVELSGRGPLGAFF.